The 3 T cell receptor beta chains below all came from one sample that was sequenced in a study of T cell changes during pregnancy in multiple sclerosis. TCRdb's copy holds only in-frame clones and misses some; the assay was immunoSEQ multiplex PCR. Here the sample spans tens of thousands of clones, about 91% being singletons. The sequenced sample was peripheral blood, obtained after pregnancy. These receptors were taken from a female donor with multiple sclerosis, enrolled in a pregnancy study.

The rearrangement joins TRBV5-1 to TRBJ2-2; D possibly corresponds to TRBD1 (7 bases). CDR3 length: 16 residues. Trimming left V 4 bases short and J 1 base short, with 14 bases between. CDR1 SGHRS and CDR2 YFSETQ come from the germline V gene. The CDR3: CASSPRDRKNTGELFF. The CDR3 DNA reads TGCGCCAGCAGCCCGCGGGACAGAAAGAACACCGGGGAGCTGTTTTTT.

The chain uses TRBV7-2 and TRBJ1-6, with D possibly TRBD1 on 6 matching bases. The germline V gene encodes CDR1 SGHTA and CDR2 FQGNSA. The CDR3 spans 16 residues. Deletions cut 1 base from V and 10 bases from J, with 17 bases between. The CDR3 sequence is CASSLGLTGMGSPLHF. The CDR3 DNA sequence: TGTGCCAGCAGCTTAGGCTTAACAGGGATGGGATCACCCCTCCACTTT.

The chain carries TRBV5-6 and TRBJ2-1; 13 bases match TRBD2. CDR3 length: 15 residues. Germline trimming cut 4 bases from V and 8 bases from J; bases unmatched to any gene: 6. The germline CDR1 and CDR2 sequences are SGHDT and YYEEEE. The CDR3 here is CASSVTSGGAYEQFF. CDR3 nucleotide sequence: TGTGCCAGCAGCGTCACTAGCGGGGGGGCCTATGAGCAGTTCTTC.